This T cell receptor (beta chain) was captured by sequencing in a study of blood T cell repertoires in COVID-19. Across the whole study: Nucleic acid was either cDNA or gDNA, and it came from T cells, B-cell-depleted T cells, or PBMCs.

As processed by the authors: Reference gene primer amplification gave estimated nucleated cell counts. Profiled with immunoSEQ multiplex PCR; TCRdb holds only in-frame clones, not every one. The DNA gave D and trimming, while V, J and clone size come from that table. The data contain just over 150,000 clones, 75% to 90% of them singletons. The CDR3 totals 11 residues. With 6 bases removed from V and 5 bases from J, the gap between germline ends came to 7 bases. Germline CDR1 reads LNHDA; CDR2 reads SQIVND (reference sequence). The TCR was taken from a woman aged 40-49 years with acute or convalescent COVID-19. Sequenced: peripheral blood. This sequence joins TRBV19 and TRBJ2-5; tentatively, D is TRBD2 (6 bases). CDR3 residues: CASSGGETQYF. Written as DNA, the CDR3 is TGTGCCAGTAGCGGGGGTGAGACCCAGTACTTC.